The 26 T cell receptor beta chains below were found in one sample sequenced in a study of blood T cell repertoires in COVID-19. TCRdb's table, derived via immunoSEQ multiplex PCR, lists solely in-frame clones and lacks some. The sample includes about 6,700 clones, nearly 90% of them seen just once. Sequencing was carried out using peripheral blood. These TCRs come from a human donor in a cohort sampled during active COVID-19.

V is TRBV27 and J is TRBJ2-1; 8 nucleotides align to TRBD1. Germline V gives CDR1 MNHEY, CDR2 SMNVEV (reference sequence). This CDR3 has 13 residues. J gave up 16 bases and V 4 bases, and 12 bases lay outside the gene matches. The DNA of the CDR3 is TGTGCCAGCAGTTGGGACAGGTCGGCCACCGGCTTCTTC. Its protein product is CASSWDRSATGFF.

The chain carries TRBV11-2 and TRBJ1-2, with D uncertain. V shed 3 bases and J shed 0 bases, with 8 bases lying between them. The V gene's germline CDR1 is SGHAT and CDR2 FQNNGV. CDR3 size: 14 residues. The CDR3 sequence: CASSLMVANYGYTF. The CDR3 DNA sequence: TGTGCCAGCAGCTTGATGGTAGCTAACTATGGCTACACCTTC.

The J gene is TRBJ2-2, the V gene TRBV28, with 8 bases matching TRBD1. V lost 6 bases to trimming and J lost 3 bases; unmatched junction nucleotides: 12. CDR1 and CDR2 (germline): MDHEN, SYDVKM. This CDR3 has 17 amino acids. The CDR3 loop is CASSFNLGRGHTGELFF. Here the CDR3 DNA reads TGTGCCAGCAGCTTTAATCTCGGCAGGGGGCACACCGGGGAGCTGTTTTTT.

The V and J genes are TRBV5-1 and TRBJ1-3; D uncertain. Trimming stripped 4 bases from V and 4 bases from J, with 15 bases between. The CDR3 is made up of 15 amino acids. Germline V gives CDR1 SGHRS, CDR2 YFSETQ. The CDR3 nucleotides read TGCGCCAGCAGCGACGACCTGGGCGCGGGAAACACCATATATTTT. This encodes CASSDDLGAGNTIYF. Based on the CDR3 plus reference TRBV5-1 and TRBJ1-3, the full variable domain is KAGVTQTPRYLIKTRGQQVTLSCSPISGHRSVSWYQQTPGQGLQFLFEYFSETQRNKGNFPGRFSGRQFSNSRSEMNVSTLELGDSALYLCASSDDLGAGNTIYFGEGSWLTVV.

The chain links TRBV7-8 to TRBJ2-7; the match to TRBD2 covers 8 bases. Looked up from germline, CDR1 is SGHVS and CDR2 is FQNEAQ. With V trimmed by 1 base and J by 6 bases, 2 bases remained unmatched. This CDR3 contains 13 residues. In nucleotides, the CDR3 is TGTGCCAGCAGCTTAGGACGGGGGGGCGAGCAGTACTTC. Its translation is CASSLGRGGEQYF.

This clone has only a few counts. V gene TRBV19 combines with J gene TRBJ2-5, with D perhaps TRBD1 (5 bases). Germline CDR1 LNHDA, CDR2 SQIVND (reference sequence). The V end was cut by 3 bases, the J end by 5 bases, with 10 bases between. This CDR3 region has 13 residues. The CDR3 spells CASSMTVRETQYF. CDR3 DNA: TGTGCCAGTAGTATGACAGTCCGGGAGACCCAGTACTTC.

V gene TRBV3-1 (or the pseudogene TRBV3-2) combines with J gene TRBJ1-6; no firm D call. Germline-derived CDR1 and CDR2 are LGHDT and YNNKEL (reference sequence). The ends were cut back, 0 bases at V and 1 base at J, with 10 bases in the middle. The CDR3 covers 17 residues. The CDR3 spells CASSQEGGRSYNSPLHF. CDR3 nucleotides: TGTGCCAGCAGCCAAGAGGGAGGCAGGTCCTATAATTCACCCCTCCACTTT.

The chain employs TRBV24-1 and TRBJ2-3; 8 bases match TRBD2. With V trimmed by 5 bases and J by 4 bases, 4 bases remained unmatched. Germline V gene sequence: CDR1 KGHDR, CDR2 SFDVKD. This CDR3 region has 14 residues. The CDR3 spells CATSAAGVSDTQYF. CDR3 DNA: TGTGCCACCAGTGCAGCGGGGGTCTCAGATACGCAGTATTTT.

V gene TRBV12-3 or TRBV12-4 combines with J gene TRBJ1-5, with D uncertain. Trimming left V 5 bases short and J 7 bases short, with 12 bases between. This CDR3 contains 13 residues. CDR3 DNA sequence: TGTGCCAGCAGTGTAAATGGAGGGCAGCCCCAGCATTTT. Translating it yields CASSVNGGQPQHF.

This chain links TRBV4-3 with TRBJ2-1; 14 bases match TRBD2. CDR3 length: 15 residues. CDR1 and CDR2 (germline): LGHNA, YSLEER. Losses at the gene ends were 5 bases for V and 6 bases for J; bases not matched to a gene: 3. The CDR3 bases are TGCGCCAGCAGCTGGACTAGCGGGAGGCTCAATGAGCAGTTCTTC. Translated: CASSWTSGRLNEQFF.

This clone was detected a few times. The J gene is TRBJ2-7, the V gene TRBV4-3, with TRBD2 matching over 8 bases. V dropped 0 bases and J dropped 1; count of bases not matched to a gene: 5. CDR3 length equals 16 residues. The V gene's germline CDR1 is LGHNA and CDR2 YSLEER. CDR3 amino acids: CASSQESSGSSYEQYF. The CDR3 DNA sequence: TGCGCCAGCAGCCAAGAATCCAGCGGGAGTTCCTACGAGCAGTACTTC.

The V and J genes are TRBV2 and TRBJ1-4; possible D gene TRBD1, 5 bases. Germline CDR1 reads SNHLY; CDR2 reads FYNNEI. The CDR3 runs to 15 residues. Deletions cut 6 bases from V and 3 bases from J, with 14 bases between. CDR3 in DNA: TGTGCCAGCAGGGGGCCCCTTGCGGCTAATGAAAAACTGTTTTTT. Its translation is CASRGPLAANEKLFF.

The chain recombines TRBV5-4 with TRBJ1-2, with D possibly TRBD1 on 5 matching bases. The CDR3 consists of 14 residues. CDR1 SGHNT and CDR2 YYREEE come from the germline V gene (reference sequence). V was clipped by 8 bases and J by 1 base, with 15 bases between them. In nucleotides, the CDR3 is TGTGCCAGTCGGCGGGGGAGTCTTAACTATGGCTACACCTTC. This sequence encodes CASRRGSLNYGYTF.

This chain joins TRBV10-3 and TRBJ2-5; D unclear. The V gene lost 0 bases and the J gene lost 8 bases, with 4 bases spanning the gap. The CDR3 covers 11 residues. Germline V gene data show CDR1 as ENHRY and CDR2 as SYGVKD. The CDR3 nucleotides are TGTGCCATCAGTGAGTCGACTACCCAGTACTTC. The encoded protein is CAISESTTQYF.

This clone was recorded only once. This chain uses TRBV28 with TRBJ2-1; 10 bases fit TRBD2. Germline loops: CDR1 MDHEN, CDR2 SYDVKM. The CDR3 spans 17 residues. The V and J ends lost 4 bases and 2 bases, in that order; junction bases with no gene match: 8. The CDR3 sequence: CASSYTTSGRPYNEQFF. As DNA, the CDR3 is TGTGCCAGCAGTTACACGACTAGCGGGCGACCCTACAATGAGCAGTTCTTC.

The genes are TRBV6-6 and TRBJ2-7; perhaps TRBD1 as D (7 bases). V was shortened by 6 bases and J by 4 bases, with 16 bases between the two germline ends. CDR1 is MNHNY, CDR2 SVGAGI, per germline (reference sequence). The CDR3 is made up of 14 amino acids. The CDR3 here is CASRTGGQLYEQYF. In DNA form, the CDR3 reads TGTGCCAGCAGGACCGGGGGACAGCTTTACGAGCAGTACTTC.

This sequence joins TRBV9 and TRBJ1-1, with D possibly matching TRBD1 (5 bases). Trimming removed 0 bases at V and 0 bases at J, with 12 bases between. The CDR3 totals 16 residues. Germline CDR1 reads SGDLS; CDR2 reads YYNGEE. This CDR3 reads CASSVGVGELNTEAFF. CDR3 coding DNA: TGTGCCAGCAGCGTAGGAGTAGGGGAATTGAACACTGAAGCTTTCTTT.

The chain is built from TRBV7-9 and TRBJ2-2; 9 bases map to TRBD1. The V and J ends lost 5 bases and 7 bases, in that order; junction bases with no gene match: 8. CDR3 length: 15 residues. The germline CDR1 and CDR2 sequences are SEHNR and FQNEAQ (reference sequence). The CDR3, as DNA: TGTGCCAGCAGCCCGACGACAGGGGGGAGCGGGGAGCTGTTTTTT. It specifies CASSPTTGGSGELFF.

The CDR3 region has the DNA TGTGCCAGCAGCTCGCCAGGGGTCACCGGGGAGCTGTTTTTT. Translating gives CASSSPGVTGELFF. The V and J genes are TRBV27 and TRBJ2-2; TRBD1 is a possible D gene (6 bases). Looked up from germline, CDR1 is MNHEY and CDR2 is SMNVEV (reference sequence). The CDR3 covers 14 residues. With 6 bases removed from V and 4 bases from J, the gap between germline ends came to 12 bases.

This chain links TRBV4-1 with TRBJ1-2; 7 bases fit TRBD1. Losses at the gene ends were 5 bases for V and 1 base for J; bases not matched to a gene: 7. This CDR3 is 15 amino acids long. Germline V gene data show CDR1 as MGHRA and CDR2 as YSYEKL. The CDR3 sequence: CASSNTPGGNYGYTF. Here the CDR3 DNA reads TGCGCCAGCAGCAATACCCCAGGGGGTAACTATGGCTACACCTTC.

The CDR3 DNA follows: TGTGCCACCAGTGATCCCAATTTGCAGACAGGGTCCGTCACAGATACGCAGTATTTT. Protein sequence: CATSDPNLQTGSVTDTQYF. The V and J genes are TRBV24-1 and TRBJ2-3, with 7 bases aligning to TRBD1. V dropped 3 bases and J dropped 2; count of bases not matched to a gene: 16. CDR1 is KGHDR and CDR2 is SFDVKD in the germline V gene. The CDR3 contains 19 residues.

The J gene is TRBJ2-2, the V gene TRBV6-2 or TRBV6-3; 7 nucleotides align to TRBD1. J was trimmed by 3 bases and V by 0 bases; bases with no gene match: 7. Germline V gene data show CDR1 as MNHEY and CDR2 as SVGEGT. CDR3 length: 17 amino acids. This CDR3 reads CASSYSRSQGDTGELFF. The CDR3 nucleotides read TGTGCCAGCAGTTACTCGAGGTCGCAGGGGGACACCGGGGAGCTGTTTTTT.

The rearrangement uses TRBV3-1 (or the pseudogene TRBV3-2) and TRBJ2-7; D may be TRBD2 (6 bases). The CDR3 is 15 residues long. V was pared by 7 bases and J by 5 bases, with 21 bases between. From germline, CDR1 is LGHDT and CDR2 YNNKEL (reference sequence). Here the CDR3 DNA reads TGTGCCAGCACCTTGGGACCGCTAAGGACTAACGAGCAGTACTTC. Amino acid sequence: CASTLGPLRTNEQYF.

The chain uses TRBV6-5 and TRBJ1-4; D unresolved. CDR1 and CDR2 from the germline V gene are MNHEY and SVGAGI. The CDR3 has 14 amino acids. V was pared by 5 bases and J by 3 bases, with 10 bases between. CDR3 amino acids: CASSRQEANEKLFF. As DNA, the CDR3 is TGTGCCAGCAGTCGTCAGGAAGCTAATGAAAAACTGTTTTTT.

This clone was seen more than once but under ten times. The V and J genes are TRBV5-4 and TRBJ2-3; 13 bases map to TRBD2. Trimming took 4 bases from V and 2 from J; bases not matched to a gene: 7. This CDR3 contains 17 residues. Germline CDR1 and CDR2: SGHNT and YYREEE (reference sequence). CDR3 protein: CASSLGLAGADTDTQYF. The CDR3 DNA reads TGTGCCAGCAGCCTTGGACTAGCGGGAGCGGACACAGATACGCAGTATTTT.

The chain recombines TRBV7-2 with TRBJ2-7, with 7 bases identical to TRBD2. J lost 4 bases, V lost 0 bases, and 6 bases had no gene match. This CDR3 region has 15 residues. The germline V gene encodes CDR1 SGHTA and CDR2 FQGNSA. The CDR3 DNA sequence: TGTGCCAGCAGCTTAGCCCCTAGCGGTCCGTACGAGCAGTACTTC. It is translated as CASSLAPSGPYEQYF.